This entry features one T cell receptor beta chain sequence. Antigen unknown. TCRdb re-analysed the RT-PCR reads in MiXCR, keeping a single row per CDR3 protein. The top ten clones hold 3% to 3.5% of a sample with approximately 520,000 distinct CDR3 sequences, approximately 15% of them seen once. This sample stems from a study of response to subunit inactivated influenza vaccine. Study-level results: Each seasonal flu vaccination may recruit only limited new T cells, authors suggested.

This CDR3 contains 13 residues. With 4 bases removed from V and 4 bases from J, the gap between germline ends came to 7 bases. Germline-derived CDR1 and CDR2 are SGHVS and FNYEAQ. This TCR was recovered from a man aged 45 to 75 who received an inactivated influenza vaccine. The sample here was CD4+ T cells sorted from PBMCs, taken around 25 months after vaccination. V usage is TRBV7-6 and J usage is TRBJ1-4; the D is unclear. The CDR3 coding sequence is TGTGCCAGCAGCTCCAGACTTAATGAAAAACTGTTTTTT. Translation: CASSSRLNEKLFF.